This entry is about one T cell receptor (beta chain). This sample was taken from a study of T cell changes during pregnancy in multiple sclerosis. Trimming took off 0 bases at V and 4 bases at J, with 25 bases between the two ends. Germline assignment: CDR1 SGHVS and CDR2 FQNEAQ. This CDR3 is 19 amino acids long. Produced via immunoSEQ multiplex PCR; TCRdb's table is partial and in-frame only. The profile shows over 45,000 clones, 75% to 90% of them singletons. The chain couples TRBV7-8 to TRBJ2-7; a possible D gene is TRBD2 (7 bases). This clonotype originated in a female donor in good health, enrolled as a control in a pregnancy study. Sequencing was performed on peripheral blood, taken in the first trimester of pregnancy. CDR3 in DNA: TGTGCCAGCAGCTTAGCCAGGTTGGGGGGGGGCCCGACGGAGTACGAGCAGTACTTC. Translated, it gives CASSLARLGGGPTEYEQYF.